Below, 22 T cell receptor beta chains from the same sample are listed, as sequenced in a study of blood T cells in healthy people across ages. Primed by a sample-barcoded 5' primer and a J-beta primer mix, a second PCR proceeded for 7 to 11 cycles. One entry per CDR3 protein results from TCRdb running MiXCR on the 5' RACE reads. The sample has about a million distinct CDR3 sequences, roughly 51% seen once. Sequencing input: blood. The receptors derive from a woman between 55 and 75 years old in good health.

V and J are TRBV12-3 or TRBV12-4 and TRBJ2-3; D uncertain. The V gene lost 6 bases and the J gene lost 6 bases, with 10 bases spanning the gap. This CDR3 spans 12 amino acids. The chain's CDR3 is CASSMGVDTQYF. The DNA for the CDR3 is TGTGCCAGCAGCATGGGTGTCGATACGCAGTATTTT.

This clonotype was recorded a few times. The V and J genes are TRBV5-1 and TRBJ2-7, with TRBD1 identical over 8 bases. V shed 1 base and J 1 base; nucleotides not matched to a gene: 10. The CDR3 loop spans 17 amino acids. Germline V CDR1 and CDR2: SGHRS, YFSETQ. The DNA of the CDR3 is TGCGCCAGCAGCTTGTCCGGATGGGGGACAGGTTCCTACGAGCAGTACTTC. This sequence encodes CASSLSGWGTGSYEQYF.

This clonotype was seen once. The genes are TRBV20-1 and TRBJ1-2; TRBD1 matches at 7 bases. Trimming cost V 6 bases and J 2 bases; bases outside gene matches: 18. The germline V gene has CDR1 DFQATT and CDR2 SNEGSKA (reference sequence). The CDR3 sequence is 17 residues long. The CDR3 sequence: CSASTSGQFTWNYGYTF. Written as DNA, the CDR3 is TGCAGTGCAAGCACTTCGGGACAGTTCACCTGGAACTATGGCTACACCTTC.

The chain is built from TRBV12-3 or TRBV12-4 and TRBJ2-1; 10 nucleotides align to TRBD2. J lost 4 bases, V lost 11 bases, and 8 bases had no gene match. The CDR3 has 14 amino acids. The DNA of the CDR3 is TGTGCCGTCCTGCGGACTAGCGGATACAATGAGCAGTTCTTC. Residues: CAVLRTSGYNEQFF.

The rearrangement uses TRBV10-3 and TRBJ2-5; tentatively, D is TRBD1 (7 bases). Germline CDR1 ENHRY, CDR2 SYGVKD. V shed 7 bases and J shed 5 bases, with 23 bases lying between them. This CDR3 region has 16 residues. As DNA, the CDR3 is TGTGCCATCAATAAAGAAGGACAGGCCGCGGGGGAGACCCAGTACTTC. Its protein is CAINKEGQAAGETQYF.

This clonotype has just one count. The CDR3 protein is CASSATEKAFF. The CDR3 nucleotides are TGTGCCAGCAGTGCGACAGAGAAAGCTTTCTTT. This sequence joins TRBV25-1 and TRBJ1-1, with D possibly being TRBD1 (5 bases). Deletions cut 4 bases from V and 9 bases from J, with 9 bases between. The CDR3 length is 11 residues. Per the germline V gene, CDR1 is MGHDK and CDR2 is SYGVNS.

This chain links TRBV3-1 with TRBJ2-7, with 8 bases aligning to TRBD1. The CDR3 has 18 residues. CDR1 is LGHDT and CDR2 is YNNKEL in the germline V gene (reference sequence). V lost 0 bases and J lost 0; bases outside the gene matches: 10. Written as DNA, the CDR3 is TGTGCCAGCAGCCAAGAACGGGGGACAGGACGCTTCTCCTACGAGCAGTACTTC. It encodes CASSQERGTGRFSYEQYF.

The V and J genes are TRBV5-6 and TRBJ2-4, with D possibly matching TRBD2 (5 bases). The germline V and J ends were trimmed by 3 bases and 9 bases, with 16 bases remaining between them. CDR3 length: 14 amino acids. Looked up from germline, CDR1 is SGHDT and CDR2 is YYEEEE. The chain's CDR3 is CASSSGFLVGIQYF. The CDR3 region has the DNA TGTGCCAGCAGCTCGGGATTTCTGGTTGGCATTCAGTACTTC.

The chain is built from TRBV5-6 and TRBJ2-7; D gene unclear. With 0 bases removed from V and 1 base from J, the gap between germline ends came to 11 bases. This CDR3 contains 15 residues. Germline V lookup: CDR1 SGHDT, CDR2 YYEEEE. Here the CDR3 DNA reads TGTGCCAGCAGCTTGGCCTTATGGGGTTCCTACGAGCAGTACTTC. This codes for CASSLALWGSYEQYF.

The DNA of the CDR3 is TGTGCCAGCAGTGTATTAAGGCCCTATAGCAATCAGCCCCAGCATTTT. The encoded protein is CASSVLRPYSNQPQHF. The chain links TRBV2 to TRBJ1-5; the D is unclear. The V gene's germline CDR1 is SNHLY and CDR2 FYNNEI. The V end lost 4 bases, the J end lost 0 bases, and 13 bases lay between the germline ends. CDR3 size: 16 residues.

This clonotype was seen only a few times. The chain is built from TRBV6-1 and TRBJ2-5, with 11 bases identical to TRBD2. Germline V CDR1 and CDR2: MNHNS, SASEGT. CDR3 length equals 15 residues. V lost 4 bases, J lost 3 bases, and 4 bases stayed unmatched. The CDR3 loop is CASSAGTSGKETQYF. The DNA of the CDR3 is TGTGCCAGCAGTGCCGGGACTAGCGGAAAAGAGACCCAGTACTTC.

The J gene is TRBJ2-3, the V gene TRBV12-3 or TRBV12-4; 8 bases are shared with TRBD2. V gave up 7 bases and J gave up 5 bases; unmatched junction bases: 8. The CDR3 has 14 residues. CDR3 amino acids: CASKYSGNVDTQYF. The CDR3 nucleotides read TGTGCCAGCAAATATAGCGGGAACGTAGATACGCAGTATTTT.

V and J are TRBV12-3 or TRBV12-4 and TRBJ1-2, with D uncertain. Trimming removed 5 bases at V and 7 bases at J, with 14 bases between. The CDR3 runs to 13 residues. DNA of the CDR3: TGTGCCAGCAGTACCGGGCCCTATTTTGGCTACACCTTC. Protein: CASSTGPYFGYTF.

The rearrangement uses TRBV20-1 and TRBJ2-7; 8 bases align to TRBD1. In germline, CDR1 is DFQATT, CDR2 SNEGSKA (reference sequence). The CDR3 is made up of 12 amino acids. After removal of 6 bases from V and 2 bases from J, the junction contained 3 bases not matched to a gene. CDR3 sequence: CSAPGQAYEQYF. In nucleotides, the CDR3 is TGCAGTGCCCCGGGACAGGCCTACGAGCAGTACTTC.

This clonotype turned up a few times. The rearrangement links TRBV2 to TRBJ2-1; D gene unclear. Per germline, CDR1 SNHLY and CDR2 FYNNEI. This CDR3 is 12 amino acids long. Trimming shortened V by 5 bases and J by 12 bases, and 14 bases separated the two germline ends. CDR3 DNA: TGTGCCAGCAGTTCCGCCCCGCAGTCGCAGTTCTTC. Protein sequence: CASSSAPQSQFF.

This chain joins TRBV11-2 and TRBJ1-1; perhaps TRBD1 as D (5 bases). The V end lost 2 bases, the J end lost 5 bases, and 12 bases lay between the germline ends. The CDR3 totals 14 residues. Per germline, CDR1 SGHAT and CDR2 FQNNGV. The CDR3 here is CASSLPPGGTEAFF. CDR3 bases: TGTGCCAGCAGCTTACCCCCGGGGGGGACTGAAGCTTTCTTT.

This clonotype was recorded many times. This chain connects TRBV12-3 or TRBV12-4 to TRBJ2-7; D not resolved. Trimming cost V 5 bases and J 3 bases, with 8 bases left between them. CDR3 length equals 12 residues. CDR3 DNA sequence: TGTGCCAGCAGTATCCAAGGCTACGAGCAGTACTTC. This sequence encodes CASSIQGYEQYF.

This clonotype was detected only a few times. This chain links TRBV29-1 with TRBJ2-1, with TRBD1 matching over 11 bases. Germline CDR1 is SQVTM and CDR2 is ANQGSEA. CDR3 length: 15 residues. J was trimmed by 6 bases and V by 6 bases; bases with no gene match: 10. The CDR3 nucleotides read TGCAGCGTATCAGACCGGACAGGGGGCTCCAATGAGCAGTTCTTC. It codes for CSVSDRTGGSNEQFF.

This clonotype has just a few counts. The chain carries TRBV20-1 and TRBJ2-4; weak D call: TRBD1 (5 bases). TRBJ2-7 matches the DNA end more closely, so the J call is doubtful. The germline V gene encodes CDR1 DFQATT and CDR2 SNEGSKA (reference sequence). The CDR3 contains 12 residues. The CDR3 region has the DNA TGCAGTGCTGGACAAGTACCTAGCGAGCAGTACTTC. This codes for CSAGQVPSEQYF.

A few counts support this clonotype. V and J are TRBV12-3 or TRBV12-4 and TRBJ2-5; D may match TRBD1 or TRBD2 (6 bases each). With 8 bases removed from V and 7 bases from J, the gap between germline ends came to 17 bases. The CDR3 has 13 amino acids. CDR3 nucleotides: TGTGCCAGCTCACCACCGGGGGCAGGGACCCAGTACTTC. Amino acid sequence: CASSPPGAGTQYF.

Here the CDR3 DNA reads TGTGCCAGCAGTTACCAAGTCGGGTACGAGCAGTTCTTC. It codes for CASSYQVGYEQFF. The chain carries TRBV6-6 and TRBJ2-7; D is unresolved. TRBJ2-1 matches the DNA end more closely, so the J call is doubtful. The CDR3 has 13 residues. In germline, CDR1 is MNHNY, CDR2 SVGAGI (reference sequence).

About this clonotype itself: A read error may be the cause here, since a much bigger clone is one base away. The CDR3 here is CASSLVRLTYIDTQYF. The CDR3, as DNA: TGTGCCAGCAGCCTAGTGCGGCTAACCTACATAGATACGCAGTATTTT. The V call is TRBV2, the J call TRBJ2-3; no clear D gene. The CDR3 is 16 residues long. CDR1 SNHLY and CDR2 FYNNEI come from the germline V gene. V dropped 6 bases and J dropped 5 bases, with 21 bases sitting between them.